The entry below describes one T cell receptor (beta chain). Additional DNA sequences in this sample encode the identical CDR3. Clones were read by immunoSEQ multiplex PCR, and TCRdb kept only the in-frame ones, dropping some. The sample yields 130,000 to 150,000 clones, 87% seen once. Trimming removed 2 bases at V and 0 bases at J, with 6 bases between. The CDR3 totals 14 residues. Per the germline V gene, CDR1 is WNHNN and CDR2 is SYGVQD (reference sequence). This record comes from a study of blood T cell repertoires in COVID-19. In the study overall: From the United States, Italy and Spain came samples of acute and convalescent COVID-19. T cells, B-cell-depleted T cells, or PBMCs provided the cDNA or gDNA that served as material.

The chain combines TRBV10-1 with TRBJ2-3; D gene uncertain. The receptor was derived from a woman between 50 and 59 years old with acute or convalescent COVID-19. Sequences were obtained from peripheral blood. CDR3 bases: TGCGCCAGCAGTGAGCAGGCCAGCACAGATACGCAGTATTTT. Its protein is CASSEQASTDTQYF.